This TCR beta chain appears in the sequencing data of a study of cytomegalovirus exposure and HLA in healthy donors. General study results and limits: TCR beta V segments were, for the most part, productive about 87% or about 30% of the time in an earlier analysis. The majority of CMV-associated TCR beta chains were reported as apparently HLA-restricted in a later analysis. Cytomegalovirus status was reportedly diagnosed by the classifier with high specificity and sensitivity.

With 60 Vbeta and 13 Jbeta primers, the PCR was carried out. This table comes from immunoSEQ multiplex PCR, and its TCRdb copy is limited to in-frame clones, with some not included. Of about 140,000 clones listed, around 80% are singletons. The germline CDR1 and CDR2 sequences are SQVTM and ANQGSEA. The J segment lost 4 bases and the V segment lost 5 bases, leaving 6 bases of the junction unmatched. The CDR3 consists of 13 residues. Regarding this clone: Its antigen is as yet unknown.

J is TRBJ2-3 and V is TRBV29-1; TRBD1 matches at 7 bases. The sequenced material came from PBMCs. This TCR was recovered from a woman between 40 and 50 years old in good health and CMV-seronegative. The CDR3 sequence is CSVRQGGSDTQYF. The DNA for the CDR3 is TGCAGCGTTCGACAGGGCGGGTCAGATACGCAGTATTTT.